These 2 T cell receptor beta chains came from one sample sequenced in a study of T cells in Graves' hyperthyroidism and ophthalmopathy. RNA transcripts served as the template for amplifying TCR beta CDR3 regions. The HTBI set primed first-round TCR CDR3 RT-PCR. TCRdb used MiXCR to reprocess the multiplex PCR reads, holding one entry per CDR3 protein. The table lists about 250,000 distinct CDR3 sequences, about 25% of them singletons, with around 40% in the top ten. Sequenced sample: blood. Every receptor here comes from a woman aged 40 to 50 with Graves' ophthalmopathy.

This clonotype was seen many times. The rearrangement joins TRBV29-1 to TRBJ2-5, with 8 bases identical to TRBD1. The CDR3 has 14 residues. CDR1 SQVTM and CDR2 ANQGSEA come from the germline V gene. With V trimmed by 4 bases and J by 5 bases, 9 bases remained unmatched. This CDR3 is CSVAGTGATETQYF. DNA of the CDR3: TGCAGCGTTGCCGGGACAGGAGCCACGGAGACCCAGTACTTC.

This clonotype has ten or more counts. The chain joins TRBV15 to TRBJ2-7; TRBD1 might be the D (5 bases). CDR3 length equals 15 residues. Per germline, CDR1 LNHNV and CDR2 YYDKDF (reference sequence). V lost 0 bases and J 0 bases, leaving 9 bases between the germline ends. CDR3 region: CATSRDKGPSYEQYF. As DNA, the CDR3 is TGTGCCACCAGCAGAGATAAGGGGCCCTCCTACGAGCAGTACTTC. Full variable domain (remainder filled in from reference TRBV15 and TRBJ2-7): DAMVIQNPRYQVTQFGKPVTLSCSQTLNHNVMYWYQQKSSQAPKLLFHYYDKDFNNEADTPDNFQSRRPNTSFCFLDIRSPGLGDTAMYLCATSRDKGPSYEQYFGPGTRLTVT.